The 16 T cell receptor beta chains below were found in one sample sequenced in a study of OX40 agonist ivuxolimab in advanced cancers. Clones were sequenced by immunoSEQ multiplex PCR, and TCRdb holds only the in-frame ones, with some missing. The sample holds fewer than 60,000 clones, 75% to 90% seen once. The specimen was CD4+ or CD8+ T cells sorted from blood, collected in a trial of the OX40 agonist ivuxolimab. Receptors were obtained from an adult with an advanced solid tumor such as melanoma, head and neck, liver or kidney cancer.

The V call is TRBV5-6, the J call TRBJ2-5; no firm D call. The germline CDR1 and CDR2 sequences are SGHDT and YYEEEE. The CDR3 totals 14 residues. V gave up 0 bases and J gave up 1 base, with 7 bases separating them. The DNA for the CDR3 is TGTGCCAGCAGCTTGGGGTCGGGCCAAGAGACCCAGTACTTC. Translating gives CASSLGSGQETQYF.

V is TRBV10-3 and J is TRBJ2-7; D perhaps matches TRBD1 (5 bases). Germline CDR1 reads ENHRY; CDR2 reads SYGVKD. Trimming removed 7 bases from V and 4 bases from J, with 23 bases in between. This CDR3 is 16 amino acids long. The CDR3 here is CAIKASGPSSFYEQYF. CDR3 in DNA: TGTGCCATCAAGGCCTCAGGGCCCTCCTCCTTTTACGAGCAGTACTTC.

CDR3 coding DNA: TGTGCCAGTAGTATAAGGCCCAGGGAGGGCAATCAGCCCCAGCATTTT. The encoded protein is CASSIRPREGNQPQHF. The chain carries TRBV19 and TRBJ1-5, with D maybe TRBD1 (5 bases). CDR3 length: 16 residues. Germline CDR1 reads LNHDA; CDR2 reads SQIVND (reference sequence). Trimming removed 2 bases from V and 2 bases from J, with 13 bases in between. Combining the CDR3 with reference TRBV19 and TRBJ1-5 gives the whole variable domain DGGITQSPKYLFRKEGQNVTLSCEQNLNHDAMYWYRQDPGQGLRLIYYSQIVNDFQKGDIAEGYSVSREKKESFPLTVTSAQKNPTAFYLCASSIRPREGNQPQHFGDGTRLSIL.

This chain connects TRBV12-5 to TRBJ1-1, with D possibly matching TRBD1 (5 bases). This CDR3 has 18 amino acids. The germline CDR1 and CDR2 sequences are LGHNT and FRNRAP. The V end was cut by 7 bases, the J end by 0 bases, with 24 bases between. The CDR3, as DNA: TGTGCTAGTGCCTTGACCTCTCCGGGACGAAGGATGAACACTGAAGCTTTCTTT. Protein sequence: CASALTSPGRRMNTEAFF.

The CDR3 coding sequence is TGTGCCAGCAGCCAACCTGGGACAGACAATGAGCAGTTCTTC. Translated, it gives CASSQPGTDNEQFF. The chain joins TRBV14 to TRBJ2-1; 7 nucleotides match TRBD1. Germline V gene lookup returns CDR1 SGHDN and CDR2 FVKESK. Germline trimming cut 2 bases from V and 5 bases from J; bases unmatched to any gene: 3. This CDR3 comprises 14 residues. The full variable domain, rest sourced from reference TRBV14 and TRBJ2-1, is EAGVTQFPSHSVIEKGQTVTLRCDPISGHDNLYWYRRVMGKEIKFLLHFVKESKQDESGMPNNRFLAERTGGTYSTLKVQPAELEDSGVYFCASSQPGTDNEQFFGPGTRLTVL.

In this sample, this clone turned up once. V gene TRBV28 combines with J gene TRBJ2-3, with 9 positions matching TRBD1. The CDR3 totals 15 residues. With V trimmed by 5 bases and J by 2 bases, 5 bases remained unmatched. Germline V gene sequence: CDR1 MDHEN, CDR2 SYDVKM. CDR3 in amino acids: CASSLGTGNTDTQYF. The CDR3 nucleotides read TGTGCCAGCAGTCTAGGGACAGGGAACACAGATACGCAGTATTTT.

J is TRBJ2-7 and V is TRBV6-5, with 10 bases lining up with TRBD2. V lost 2 bases, J lost 4 bases, and 8 bases stayed unmatched. The germline CDR1 and CDR2 sequences are MNHEY and SVGAGI. This CDR3 is 16 amino acids long. In DNA form, the CDR3 reads TGTGCCAGCAGTTACCGGTCTAGCGGGAGATCTTACGAGCAGTACTTC. It translates to CASSYRSSGRSYEQYF.

The rearrangement joins TRBV28 to TRBJ1-4; a weak D match, TRBD1 (6 bases). The CDR3 runs 15 residues. Trimming stripped 6 bases from V and 1 base from J, with 12 bases between. Germline V gene sequence: CDR1 MDHEN, CDR2 SYDVKM. The CDR3 sequence is CASRGTGRTNEKLFF. CDR3 sequence (DNA): TGTGCCAGCAGGGGCACAGGGAGAACTAATGAAAAACTGTTTTTT.

The J gene is TRBJ1-2, the V gene TRBV4-1, with 11 bases aligning to TRBD1. V shed 2 bases, J shed 3 bases, and the junction held 5 bases outside the gene matches. CDR3 length: 16 residues. In germline, CDR1 is MGHRA, CDR2 YSYEKL. CDR3 amino acids: CASSQQDRGLDYGYTF. The DNA for the CDR3 is TGCGCCAGCAGCCAACAGGACAGGGGGCTTGACTATGGCTACACCTTC.

The chain couples TRBV10-1 to TRBJ1-1; D is unresolved. The CDR3 has 17 amino acids. Germline loops: CDR1 WNHNN, CDR2 SYGVQD (reference sequence). V lost 4 bases, J lost 1 base, and 19 bases lay in between. The CDR3 loop is CASSGPTPGFGNTEAFF. The CDR3 nucleotides are TGCGCCAGCAGTGGGCCCACCCCGGGTTTCGGGAACACTGAAGCTTTCTTT.

The chain couples TRBV7-9 to TRBJ2-5; TRBD1 aligns across 10 bases. This CDR3 has 14 amino acids. V lost 6 bases, J lost 5 bases, and 6 bases stayed unmatched. Germline V gene sequence: CDR1 SEHNR, CDR2 FQNEAQ (reference sequence). CDR3 nucleotides: TGTGCCAGCAGTTTTGACAGGGGGCGGGAGACCCAGTACTTC. It codes for CASSFDRGRETQYF.

The V gene is TRBV19, the J gene TRBJ2-7, with unresolved D. V was trimmed by 7 bases and J by 2 bases, leaving 9 bases between them. Germline V gene sequence: CDR1 LNHDA, CDR2 SQIVND (reference sequence). The CDR3 is made up of 12 amino acids. CDR3 coding DNA: TGTGCCAGTATATACCTTACCTACGAGCAGTACTTC. Translating it yields CASIYLTYEQYF.

V usage is TRBV19 and J usage is TRBJ1-2, with 11 positions matching TRBD1. Germline lookup yields CDR1 LNHDA and CDR2 SQIVND (reference sequence). This CDR3 has 12 residues. The V gene end was trimmed by 4 bases and the J gene end by 8 bases; junction bases not matched to a gene: 0. Here the CDR3 DNA reads TGTGCCAGTAGTAGGACAGGGGGCGGCTACACCTTC. Translation: CASSRTGGGYTF.

The rearrangement links TRBV5-1 to TRBJ2-2, with 9 bases fitting TRBD1. After removal of 2 bases from V and 5 bases from J, the junction contained 4 bases not matched to a gene. The germline V gene has CDR1 SGHRS and CDR2 YFSETQ. The CDR3 covers 15 residues. The CDR3 coding sequence is TGCGCCAGCAGCTTTACAGGGGGCGAAACCGGGGAGCTGTTTTTT. This translates into CASSFTGGETGELFF.

The chain links TRBV18 to TRBJ2-7; D assignment may be TRBD1 or TRBD2 (6 bases each). The germline CDR1 and CDR2 sequences are KGHSH and LQKENI. The length of the CDR3 is 13 residues. Deletions cut 6 bases from V and 1 base from J, with 10 bases between. In DNA, the CDR3 is TGTGCCAGCTCGCGGGACACGTCCTACGAGCAGTACTTC. Its translation is CASSRDTSYEQYF.

This clone was seen a single time. The chain uses TRBV7-6 and TRBJ2-3; TRBD2 agrees at 7 bases. With 2 bases clipped from V and 5 bases from J, the junction kept 4 bases outside the gene matches. In germline, CDR1 is SGHVS, CDR2 FNYEAQ. The CDR3 is 14 amino acids. CDR3 sequence reads: CASSLPSGLDTQYF. In DNA form, the CDR3 reads TGTGCCAGCAGCTTACCTAGCGGTCTAGATACGCAGTATTTT.